The rows below give T cell receptor beta chains drawn from one sample of a study of cytomegalovirus exposure and HLA in healthy donors. The repertoire was sequenced with immunoSEQ multiplex PCR; TCRdb's copy has only in-frame clones and lacks some. This repertoire shows 95,000 to 110,000 clones, approximately 73% found once; its top ten account for 10% to 13%. Sequenced material: PBMCs. The receptors originated from a woman younger than 35 in good health and CMV-seropositive. Each CDR3 is given with its conserved first and last residue. D genes are given only for firm matches. Clone size appears in some rows only: once, few, many, or a class for an expanded clone.

cdr3_aa cdr3_nt clone_size d_call j_call v_call
CASSLEFREKLFF TGTGCCAGCAGTTTAGAATTCCGGGAAAAACTGTTTTTT . . TRBJ1-4 TRBV28
CASSVKAGALPPSQETQYF TGTGCCAGCAGCGTAAAAGCGGGGGCCCTTCCCCCCTCCCAAGAGACCCAGTACTTC . TRBD2 TRBJ2-5 TRBV9
CASSPPDRGLADTQYF TGTGCCAGCAGCCCGCCGGACAGGGGCTTGGCAGATACGCAGTATTTT . TRBD1 TRBJ2-3 TRBV7-9
CASSFQGGSPLHF TGTGCCAGCAGTTTCCAGGGTGGTTCACCCCTCCACTTT few . TRBJ1-6 TRBV27
CASSGMTGSDEQYF TGTGCCAGCAGCGGAATGACAGGCAGCGACGAGCAGTACTTC . . TRBJ2-7 TRBV9
CASSLDTYEQYF TGTGCCAGCAGCTTAGATACCTACGAGCAGTACTTC . . TRBJ2-7 TRBV11-2
CASSFGDRGYGYTF TGTGCCAGCAGCTTCGGGGACAGAGGCTATGGCTACACCTTC . TRBD1 TRBJ1-2 TRBV7-2
CASSEALSTGRGKYF TGTGCCAGCAGTGAAGCGCTATCAACAGGGAGAGGAAAGTACTTC . . TRBJ2-5 TRBV6-1
CASSGTSGAYNEQFF TGTGCCAGCAGTGGAACTAGTGGAGCCTACAATGAGCAGTTCTTC . . TRBJ2-1 TRBV28
CASSSGTSGLPDTQYF TGTGCCAGCAGCTCTGGGACTAGCGGGCTGCCAGATACGCAGTATTTT once TRBD2 TRBJ2-3 TRBV5-4
CARSARRPGHLTISGANVLTF TGTGCCAGAAGCGCCCGAAGACCGGGACACTTAACAATATCTGGGGCCAACGTCCTGACTTTC . . TRBJ2-6 TRBV5-3
CASSQRLGSRELFF TGTGCCAGCAGCCAACGGTTGGGGAGTCGGGAGCTGTTTTTT . . TRBJ2-2 TRBV14
CASSLDSPNTGELFF TGCGCCAGCAGCTTGGACAGTCCGAACACCGGGGAGCTGTTTTTT once . TRBJ2-2 TRBV5-1
CASSYAMTGTSYGYTF TGTGCCAGCAGTTACGCCATGACCGGGACATCGTATGGCTACACCTTC few . TRBJ1-2 TRBV6-5
CASSREGGGGNTGELFF TGTGCCAGCAGCCGGGAGGGGGGCGGGGGGAACACCGGGGAGCTGTTTTTT . . TRBJ2-2 TRBV4-2
CASSYLAGAISSYNEQFF TGTGCCAGCAGCTACCTAGCGGGAGCCATAAGCTCCTACAATGAGCAGTTCTTC few TRBD2 TRBJ2-1 TRBV7-6
CASSYTGSSNTEAFF TGCGCCAGCAGCTACACAGGGTCTTCGAACACTGAAGCTTTCTTT . . TRBJ1-1 TRBV5-1
CASSPVRGNYGYTF TGTGCCAGCTCACCGGTGAGGGGGAACTATGGCTACACCTTC . . TRBJ1-2 TRBV18
CASSLGQGSSTHTGELFF TGTGCCAGCAGCTTAGGACAGGGATCATCAACCCACACCGGGGAGCTGTTTTTT . TRBD1 TRBJ2-2 TRBV7-9
CASSIVSGGRDEQYF TGTGCCAGTAGTATCGTCTCGGGCGGGAGGGACGAGCAGTACTTC . TRBD2 TRBJ2-7 TRBV19
CASSLDTGAPKRTEAFF TGTGCCAGCAGCTTGGATACAGGGGCGCCTAAAAGAACTGAAGCTTTCTTT . TRBD1 TRBJ1-1 TRBV5-4
CSVGGASGVSTDTQYF TGCAGCGTTGGAGGTGCTAGCGGGGTTAGCACAGATACGCAGTATTTT . TRBD2 TRBJ2-3 TRBV29-1
CAWKHTGADTQYF TGTGCCTGGAAACACACAGGGGCAGATACGCAGTATTTT once TRBD1 TRBJ2-3 TRBV30
CASSFSGAGYTQYF TGTGCCAGCAGTTTTTCGGGAGCGGGATATACGCAGTATTTT . TRBD2 TRBJ2-3 TRBV27
CASNPGVLGEQYF TGCGCCAGCAACCCGGGGGTGTTGGGCGAGCAGTACTTC few . TRBJ2-7 TRBV5-1
CASSYSMVSVSTQYF TGTGCCAGCAGTTACTCGATGGTTAGCGTTAGTACGCAGTATTTT . . TRBJ2-3 TRBV6-6
CASSLTSSNEKLFF TGCGCCAGCAGCTTGACAAGTTCTAATGAAAAACTGTTTTTT . . TRBJ1-4 TRBV5-1
CASSHRSGGSYNEQFF TGTGCCAGCAGCCACCGAAGCGGGGGTTCCTACAATGAGCAGTTCTTC . TRBD2 TRBJ2-1 TRBV4-2
CASSLGGPLKGYTF TGTGCCAGCAGCTTGGGGGGCCCCTTGAAAGGCTACACCTTC . . TRBJ1-2 TRBV5-4
CASRRWLNEKLFF TGTGCCAGCAGGCGGTGGCTTAATGAAAAACTGTTTTTT . . TRBJ1-4 TRBV6-5
CAWSRRGGQPQHF TGTGCCTGGAGTAGGCGGGGTGGGCAGCCCCAGCATTTT once . TRBJ1-5 TRBV30
CSVEGTGITYEQYF TGCAGCGTTGAAGGGACAGGGATCACCTACGAGCAGTACTTC . TRBD1 TRBJ2-7 TRBV29-1
CASTTGRSNQPQHF TGCGCCAGCACCACAGGTCGGAGCAATCAGCCCCAGCATTTT . . TRBJ1-5 TRBV5-1
CASQKGRETQYF TGTGCCAGCCAGAAGGGGCGGGAGACCCAGTACTTC . . TRBJ2-5 TRBV14
CASSQDLLIPINTEAFF TGCGCCAGCAGCCAAGATCTCCTAATCCCTATAAACACTGAAGCTTTCTTT . . TRBJ1-1 TRBV4-1